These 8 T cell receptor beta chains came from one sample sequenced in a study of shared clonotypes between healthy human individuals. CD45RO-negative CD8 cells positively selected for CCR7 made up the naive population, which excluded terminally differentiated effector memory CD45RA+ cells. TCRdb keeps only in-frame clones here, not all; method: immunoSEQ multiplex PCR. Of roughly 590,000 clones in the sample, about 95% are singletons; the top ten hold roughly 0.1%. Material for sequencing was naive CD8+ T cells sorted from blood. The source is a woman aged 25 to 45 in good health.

The CDR3 here is CASSIVGSYTGELFF. The CDR3 DNA reads TGTGCCAGTAGTATAGTAGGCAGCTACACCGGGGAGCTGTTTTTT. The chain uses TRBV19 and TRBJ2-2; no clear D gene. Per germline, CDR1 LNHDA and CDR2 SQIVND (reference sequence). Trimming took 1 base from V and 3 from J, leaving 9 bases between them. The CDR3 runs to 15 residues.

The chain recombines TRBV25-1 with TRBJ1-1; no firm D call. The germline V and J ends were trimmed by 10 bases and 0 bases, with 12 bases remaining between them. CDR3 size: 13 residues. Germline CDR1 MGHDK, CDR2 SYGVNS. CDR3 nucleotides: TGTGCCACCTCGACACTCGTGAACACTGAAGCTTTCTTT. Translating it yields CATSTLVNTEAFF.

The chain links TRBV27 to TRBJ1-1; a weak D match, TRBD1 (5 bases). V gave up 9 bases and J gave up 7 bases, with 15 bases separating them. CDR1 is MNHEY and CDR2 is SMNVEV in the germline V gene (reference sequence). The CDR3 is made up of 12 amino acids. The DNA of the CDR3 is TGTGCCAGTGGGGACGGGTCCCTTGAAGCTTTCTTT. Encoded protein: CASGDGSLEAFF.

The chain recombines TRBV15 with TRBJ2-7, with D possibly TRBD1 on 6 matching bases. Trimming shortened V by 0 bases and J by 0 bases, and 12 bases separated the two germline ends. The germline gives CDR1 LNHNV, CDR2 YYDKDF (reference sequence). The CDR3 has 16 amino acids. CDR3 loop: CATSRDQGTSSYEQYF. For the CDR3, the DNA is TGTGCCACCAGCAGAGATCAGGGGACCAGCTCCTACGAGCAGTACTTC.

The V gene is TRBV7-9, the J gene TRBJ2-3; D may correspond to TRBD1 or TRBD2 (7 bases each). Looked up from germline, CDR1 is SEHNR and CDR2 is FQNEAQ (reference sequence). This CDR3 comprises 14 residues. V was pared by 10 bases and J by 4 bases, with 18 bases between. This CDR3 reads CATGGRAGADTQYF. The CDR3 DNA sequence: TGTGCCACAGGGGGGAGGGCTGGGGCAGATACGCAGTATTTT.

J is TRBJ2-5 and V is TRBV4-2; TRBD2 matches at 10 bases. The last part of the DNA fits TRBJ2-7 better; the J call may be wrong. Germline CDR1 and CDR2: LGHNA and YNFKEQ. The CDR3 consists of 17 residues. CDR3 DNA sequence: TGTGCCAGCAGCCAAGAGGGGGGACTAGCGAGGTCCTACGAGCAGTACTTC. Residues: CASSQEGGLARSYEQYF.

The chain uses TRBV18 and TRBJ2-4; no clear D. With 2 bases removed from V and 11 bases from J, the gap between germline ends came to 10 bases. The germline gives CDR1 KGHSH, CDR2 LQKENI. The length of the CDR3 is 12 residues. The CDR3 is CASSPFPTVQYF. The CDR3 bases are TGTGCCAGCTCACCATTTCCCACCGTTCAGTACTTC.

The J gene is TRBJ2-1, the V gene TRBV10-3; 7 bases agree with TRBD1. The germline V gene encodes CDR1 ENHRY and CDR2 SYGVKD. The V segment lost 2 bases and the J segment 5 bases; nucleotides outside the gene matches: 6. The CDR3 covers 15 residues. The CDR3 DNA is TGTGCCATCAGTGAGAGGGGACAGAGAGACAATGAGCAGTTCTTC. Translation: CAISERGQRDNEQFF.